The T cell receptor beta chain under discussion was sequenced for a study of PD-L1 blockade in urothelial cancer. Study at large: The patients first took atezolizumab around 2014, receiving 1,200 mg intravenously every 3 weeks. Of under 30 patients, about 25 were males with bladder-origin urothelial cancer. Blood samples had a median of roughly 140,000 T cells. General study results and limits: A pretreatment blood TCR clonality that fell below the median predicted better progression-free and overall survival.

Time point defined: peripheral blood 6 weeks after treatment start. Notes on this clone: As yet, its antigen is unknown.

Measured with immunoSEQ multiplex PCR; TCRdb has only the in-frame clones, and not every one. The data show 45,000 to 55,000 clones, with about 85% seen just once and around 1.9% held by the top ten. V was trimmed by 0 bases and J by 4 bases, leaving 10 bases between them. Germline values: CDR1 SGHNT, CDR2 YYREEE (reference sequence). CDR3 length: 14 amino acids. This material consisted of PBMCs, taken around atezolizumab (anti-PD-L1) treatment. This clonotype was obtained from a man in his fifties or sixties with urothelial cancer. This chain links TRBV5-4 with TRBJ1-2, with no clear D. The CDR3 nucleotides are TGTGCCAGCAGCTTGGACGCGGTTTTCTATGGCTACACCTTC. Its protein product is CASSLDAVFYGYTF.